This TCR beta chain was sequenced in a study of blood T cell repertoires in COVID-19. Study-level background: Nucleic acid was either cDNA or gDNA, and it came from T cells, B-cell-depleted T cells, or PBMCs.

Libraries were prepared by immunoSEQ multiplex PCR; TCRdb keeps only in-frame clonotypes and omits some of them. The profile shows 350,000 to 450,000 clones, 86% of them singletons. The Seattle patients joined while their infection was active and were tracked longitudinally afterward. Per the germline V gene, CDR1 is SGHRS and CDR2 is YFSETQ. The V and J ends lost 2 bases and 3 bases respectively, with 9 bases between them. CDR3 size: 13 residues. This chain joins TRBV5-1 and TRBJ2-7; weak D call: TRBD2 (5 bases). The sequence came from a woman aged 55-70 years with COVID-19, enrolled during active disease. Specimen: peripheral blood. CDR3: CASSLIRDYEQYF. The DNA of the CDR3 is TGCGCCAGCAGCTTAATCCGGGACTACGAGCAGTACTTC.